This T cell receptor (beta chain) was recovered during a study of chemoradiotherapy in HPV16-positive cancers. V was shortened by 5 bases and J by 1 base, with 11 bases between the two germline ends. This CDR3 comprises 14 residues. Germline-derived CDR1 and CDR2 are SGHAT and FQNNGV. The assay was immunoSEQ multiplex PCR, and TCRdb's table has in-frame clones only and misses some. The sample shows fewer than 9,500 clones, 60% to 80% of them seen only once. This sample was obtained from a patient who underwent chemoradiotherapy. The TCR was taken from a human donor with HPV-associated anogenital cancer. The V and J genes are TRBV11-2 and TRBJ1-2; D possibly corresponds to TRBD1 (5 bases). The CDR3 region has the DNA TGTGCCAGCAGCCCGCGAGACAGTAACTATGGCTACACCTTC. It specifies CASSPRDSNYGYTF.